The 2 T cell receptor beta chains reported below all come from one sample, sequenced in a study of CD8 T cells in ankylosing spondylitis. TCRdb reprocessed the 5' RACE reads via MiXCR and lists one record per CDR3 protein. The table lists around 780 distinct CDR3 sequences, approximately 2.8% of them singletons, with roughly 89% in the top ten. The sequenced material came from blood, either unsorted or a sorted T cell fraction (not recorded which). The receptor set was obtained from a male donor with ankylosing spondylitis or in good health (not recorded which).

This clonotype came up many times. The chain combines TRBV9 with TRBJ2-7; D remains ambiguous. The germline V gene encodes CDR1 SGDLS and CDR2 YYNGEE. The CDR3 spans 13 residues. V lost 4 bases to trimming and J lost 3 bases, with 11 bases between them. The CDR3 sequence: CASSLDDDYEQYF. CDR3 nucleotide sequence: TGTGCCAGCAGCTTAGACGACGACTACGAGCAGTACTTC.

By frequency in the sample, this clonotype is medium-sized. The CDR3 loop reads CASSPGGSNTGELFF. In DNA, the CDR3 is TGTGCCAGCAGTCCAGGGGGCTCGAACACCGGGGAGCTGTTTTTT. V and J are TRBV9 and TRBJ2-2; the match to TRBD1 covers 8 bases. The CDR3 runs to 15 residues. With V trimmed by 5 bases and J by 0 bases, 3 bases remained unmatched. Per germline, CDR1 SGDLS and CDR2 YYNGEE.